Listed here is a single T cell receptor (beta chain). The specificity of this receptor is unknown. Qualities for individual bases were not recorded, and no much larger clone is one base off. The data belong to a study of response to subunit inactivated influenza vaccine (dated by TCRdb to 2017 to 2018). For the study in its entirety: Deep quantitative T cell receptor repertoire profiling was used in the study to track responses to a trivalent subunit inactivated influenza vaccine.

The paper's findings and limits, for the study overall: The authors proposed that each seasonal influenza vaccination may bring in only a limited number of new T cells.

Library generation was performed with RT-PCR. TCRdb names Illumina HiSeq 2500 as the instrument used. TCRdb took the public reads, trimmed them with fastp at Q25, ran MiXCR for clone calling and kept in-frame beta chains. Merged by CDR3 protein, the rows form single entries marked with the most common genes and DNA. In this sample the table shows about 500,000 distinct CDR3 sequences, about 17% of which occur a single time. The ten largest clones represent 3% of the sample. The germline V gene yields KGHDR for CDR1 and SFDVKD for CDR2. Trimming takes 5 bases from V and 4 bases from J, and the germline ends sit 13 bases apart. The CDR3 runs 15 residues from the cysteine to the phenylalanine. CDR3 DNA is the only sequence kept; it has 45 bases, read in frame from the first base.

Recombination linked TRBV24-1 to TRBJ2-2; the D gene is possibly TRBD2, with 5 bases matching. The sequence was obtained from a man between 50 and 75 years old who received an inactivated influenza vaccine. Donor details come from another sample of the same person, matched by shared clones. This material consisted of CD4+ T cells sorted from PBMCs, taken 23 months after vaccination. At the DNA level, the sequence is TGTGCCACCAGTGGTCTGACTACAGCCACCGGGGAGCTGTTTTTT. This translates into CATSGLTTATGELFF.